The present TCR beta chain was sequenced within a study of metastatic and nonmetastatic thyroid tumors. Germline V gives CDR1 MNHEY, CDR2 SVGAGI. The CDR3 runs to 15 residues. Trimming removed 2 bases at V and 1 base at J, with 9 bases between. TCRdb reanalyzed the PCR reads with MiXCR. The table has about 17,000 clones, about a quarter seen once. By sample fraction, this clone is medium-sized. Thyroid surgery was performed in patients who had received no treatment beforehand. Sample: tumor tissue. The chain links TRBV6-5 to TRBJ1-5; D possibly corresponds to TRBD1 (6 bases). The sequence derives from a female donor with papillary thyroid cancer or a benign thyroid nodule (not recorded which). Some clones in this sample may be carry-over from other donors' samples. This chain's CDR3 is CASSYEGGSNQPQHF. In nucleotides, the CDR3 is TGTGCCAGCAGTTACGAGGGGGGAAGCAATCAGCCCCAGCATTTT.